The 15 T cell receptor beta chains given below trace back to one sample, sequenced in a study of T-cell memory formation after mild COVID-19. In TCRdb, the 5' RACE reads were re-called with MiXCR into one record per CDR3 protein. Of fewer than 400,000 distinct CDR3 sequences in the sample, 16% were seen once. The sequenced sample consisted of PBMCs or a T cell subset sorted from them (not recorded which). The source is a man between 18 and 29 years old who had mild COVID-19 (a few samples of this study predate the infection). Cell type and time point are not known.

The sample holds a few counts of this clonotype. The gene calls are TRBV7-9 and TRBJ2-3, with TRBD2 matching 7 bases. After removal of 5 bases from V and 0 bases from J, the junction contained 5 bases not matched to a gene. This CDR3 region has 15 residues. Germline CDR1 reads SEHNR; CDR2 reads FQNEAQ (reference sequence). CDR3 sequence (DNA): TGTGCCAGCAGCGGCCTAGCGGTTAGCACAGATACGCAGTATTTT. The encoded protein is CASSGLAVSTDTQYF.

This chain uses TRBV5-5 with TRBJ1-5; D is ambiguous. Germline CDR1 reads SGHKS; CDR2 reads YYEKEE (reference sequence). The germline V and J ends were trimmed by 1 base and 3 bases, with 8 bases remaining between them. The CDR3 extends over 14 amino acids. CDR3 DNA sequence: TGTGCCAGCAGCTTGTACAGTTCCAATCAGCCCCAGCATTTT. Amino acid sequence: CASSLYSSNQPQHF.

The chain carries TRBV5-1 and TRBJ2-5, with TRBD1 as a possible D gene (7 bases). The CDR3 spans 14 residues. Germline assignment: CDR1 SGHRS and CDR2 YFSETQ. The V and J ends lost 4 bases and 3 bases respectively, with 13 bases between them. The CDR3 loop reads CASSAGTVEETQYF. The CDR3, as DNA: TGCGCCAGCAGCGCGGGGACAGTTGAAGAGACCCAGTACTTC.

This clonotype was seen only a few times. The CDR3 sequence: CASRTTSGGGEQFF. The DNA for the CDR3 is TGTGCCAGCAGAACGACTAGCGGGGGAGGTGAGCAGTTCTTC. The genes are TRBV3-1 and TRBJ2-1; 12 positions agree with TRBD2. CDR1 LGHDT and CDR2 YNNKEL come from the germline V gene (reference sequence). This CDR3 is built from 14 residues. V gave up 6 bases and J gave up 9 bases; unmatched junction bases: 6.

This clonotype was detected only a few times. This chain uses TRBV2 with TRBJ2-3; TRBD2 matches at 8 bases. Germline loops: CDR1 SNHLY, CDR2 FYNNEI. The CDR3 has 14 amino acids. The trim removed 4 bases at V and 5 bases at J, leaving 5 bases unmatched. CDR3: CASSAGGRRDTQYF. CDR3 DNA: TGTGCCAGCAGTGCGGGGGGGCGTAGAGATACGCAGTATTTT.

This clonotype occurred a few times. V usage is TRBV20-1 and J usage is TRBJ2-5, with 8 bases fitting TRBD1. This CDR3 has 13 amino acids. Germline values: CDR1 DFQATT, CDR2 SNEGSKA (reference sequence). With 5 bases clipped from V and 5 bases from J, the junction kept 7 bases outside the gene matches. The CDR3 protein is CSARRTGKETQYF. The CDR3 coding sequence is TGCAGTGCTCGAAGGACAGGGAAGGAGACCCAGTACTTC.

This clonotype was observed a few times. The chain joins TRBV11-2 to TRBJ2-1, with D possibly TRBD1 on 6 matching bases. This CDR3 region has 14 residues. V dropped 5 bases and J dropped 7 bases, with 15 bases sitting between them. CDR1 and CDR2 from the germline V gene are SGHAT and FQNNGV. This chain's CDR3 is CASSPTGTRNEQFF. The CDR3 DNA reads TGTGCCAGCAGCCCCACCGGGACACGGAATGAGCAGTTCTTC.

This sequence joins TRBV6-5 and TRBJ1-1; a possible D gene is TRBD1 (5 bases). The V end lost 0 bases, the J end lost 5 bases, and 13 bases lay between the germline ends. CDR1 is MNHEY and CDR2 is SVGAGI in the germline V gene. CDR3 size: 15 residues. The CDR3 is CASSYSTQGWTEAFF. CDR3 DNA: TGTGCCAGCAGTTACTCCACGCAGGGATGGACTGAAGCTTTCTTT.

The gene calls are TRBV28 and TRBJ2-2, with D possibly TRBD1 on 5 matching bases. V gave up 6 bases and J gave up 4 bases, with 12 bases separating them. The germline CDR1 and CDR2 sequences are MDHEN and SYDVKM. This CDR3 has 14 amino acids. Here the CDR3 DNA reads TGTGCCAGCAGCCCGGCAGGGTCCACCGGGGAGCTGTTTTTT. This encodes CASSPAGSTGELFF.

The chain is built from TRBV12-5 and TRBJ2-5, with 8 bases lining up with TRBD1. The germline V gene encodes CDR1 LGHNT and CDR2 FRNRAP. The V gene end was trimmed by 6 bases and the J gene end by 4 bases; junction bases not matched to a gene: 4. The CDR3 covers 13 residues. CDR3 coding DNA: TGTGCTAGTGGCCGGACAGGGAGAGAGACCCAGTACTTC. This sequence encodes CASGRTGRETQYF.

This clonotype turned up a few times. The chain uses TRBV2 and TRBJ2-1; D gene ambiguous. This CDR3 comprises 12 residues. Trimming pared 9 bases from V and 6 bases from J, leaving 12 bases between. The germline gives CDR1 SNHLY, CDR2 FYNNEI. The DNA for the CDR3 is TGTGCCAGGCAGGCGGAGTCCAATGAGCAGTTCTTC. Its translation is CARQAESNEQFF.

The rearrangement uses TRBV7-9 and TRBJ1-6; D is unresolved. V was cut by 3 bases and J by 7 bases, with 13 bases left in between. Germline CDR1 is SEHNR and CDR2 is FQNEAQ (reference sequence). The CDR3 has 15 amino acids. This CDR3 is CASSLYGRQNSPLHF. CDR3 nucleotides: TGTGCCAGCAGCTTGTACGGGAGACAAAATTCACCCCTCCACTTT. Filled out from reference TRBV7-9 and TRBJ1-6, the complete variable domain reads DTGVSQNPRHKITKRGQNVTFRCDPISEHNRLYWYRQTLGQGPEFLTYFQNEAQLEKSRLLSDRFSAERPKGSFSTLEIQRTEQGDSAMYLCASSLYGRQNSPLHFGNGTRLTVT.

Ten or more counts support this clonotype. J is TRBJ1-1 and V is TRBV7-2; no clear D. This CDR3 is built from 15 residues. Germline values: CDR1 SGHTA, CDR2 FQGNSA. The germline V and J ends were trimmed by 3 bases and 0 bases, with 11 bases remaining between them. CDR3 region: CASSFVEGMNTEAFF. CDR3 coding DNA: TGTGCCAGCAGCTTCGTAGAGGGTATGAACACTGAAGCTTTCTTT.

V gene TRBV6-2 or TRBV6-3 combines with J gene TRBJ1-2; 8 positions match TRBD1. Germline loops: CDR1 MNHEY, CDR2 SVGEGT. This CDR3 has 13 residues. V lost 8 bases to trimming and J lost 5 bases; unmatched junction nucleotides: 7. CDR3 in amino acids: CASFQGAIYGYTF. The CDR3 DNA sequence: TGTGCCAGCTTTCAGGGGGCGATTTATGGCTACACCTTC.

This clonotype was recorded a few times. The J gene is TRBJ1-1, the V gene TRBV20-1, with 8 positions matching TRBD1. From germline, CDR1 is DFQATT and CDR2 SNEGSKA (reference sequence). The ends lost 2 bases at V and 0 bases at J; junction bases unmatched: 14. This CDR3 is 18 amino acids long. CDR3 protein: CSARPPRDRQVMNTEAFF. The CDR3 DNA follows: TGCAGTGCTAGACCCCCCCGGGACAGGCAAGTTATGAACACTGAAGCTTTCTTT.